This TCR beta chain was recorded in a study of shared clonotypes between healthy human individuals. This clone has just a few counts. CDR1 SGHRS and CDR2 YFSETQ come from the germline V gene. CDR3 size: 15 residues. With 7 bases clipped from V and 3 bases from J, the junction kept 9 bases outside the gene matches. Clones were sequenced by immunoSEQ multiplex PCR, and TCRdb holds only the in-frame ones, with some missing. The table records over a million clones, about 84% of them present only once. V and J are TRBV5-1 and TRBJ2-1, with 8 nucleotides matching TRBD2. This TCR came from a man aged 18 to 30 in good health. Some clones in this sample may be carry-over from other donors' samples. Material for sequencing was memory CD4+ T cells from PBMCs. Subset: CD45RA-negative fraction. The CDR3 spells CASEPGRANYNEQFF. DNA for the CDR3: TGCGCCAGCGAGCCCGGGAGGGCCAACTACAATGAGCAGTTCTTC.